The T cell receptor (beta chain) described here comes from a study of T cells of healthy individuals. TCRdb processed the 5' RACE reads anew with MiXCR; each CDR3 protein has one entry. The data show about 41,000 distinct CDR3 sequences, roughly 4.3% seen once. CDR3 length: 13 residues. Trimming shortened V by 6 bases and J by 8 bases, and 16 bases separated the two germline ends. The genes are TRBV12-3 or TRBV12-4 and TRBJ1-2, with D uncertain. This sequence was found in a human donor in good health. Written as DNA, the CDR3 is TGTGCCAGCAGGTTTTTCGGGTCCGGGGGCTACACCTTC. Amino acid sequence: CASRFFGSGGYTF.